A selection of T cell receptor beta chains follows, all from one sample in a study of spatial heterogeneity in lung cancer. Using its own MiXCR run on the 5' RACE reads, TCRdb lists one record per CDR3 protein. The table includes about 100,000 distinct CDR3 sequences, nearly 4.5% detected once. The source was lung tumor tissue, collected at surgery. The receptors originated from a male donor with early-stage non-small cell lung cancer. The conserved cysteine and the conserved F or W are not part of the CDR3 here. Each record gives: V gene, J gene, CDR3 protein.

>TRBV5-1|TRBJ1-2
ASRPGVGYT
>TRBV28|TRBJ2-7
ASSLGGQPYEQY
>TRBV28|TRBJ2-7
ASSLLDSLSNEQY
>TRBV18|TRBJ1-1
ASSPERTGWEGTAF
>TRBV6-6|TRBJ2-1
ASSYSSAYNEQF
>TRBV5-1|TRBJ2-3
ASSSARSEREAWGDTQY
>TRBV11-2|TRBJ2-1
ASSPSPPEQF
>TRBV28|TRBJ1-1
ASSLFDGTEAF
>TRBV6-4|TRBJ2-5
ASSETSGGETQY
>TRBV3-1|TRBJ2-7
ASSYNHGEQY
>TRBV20-1|TRBJ1-6
SARDRRLSMSPLH